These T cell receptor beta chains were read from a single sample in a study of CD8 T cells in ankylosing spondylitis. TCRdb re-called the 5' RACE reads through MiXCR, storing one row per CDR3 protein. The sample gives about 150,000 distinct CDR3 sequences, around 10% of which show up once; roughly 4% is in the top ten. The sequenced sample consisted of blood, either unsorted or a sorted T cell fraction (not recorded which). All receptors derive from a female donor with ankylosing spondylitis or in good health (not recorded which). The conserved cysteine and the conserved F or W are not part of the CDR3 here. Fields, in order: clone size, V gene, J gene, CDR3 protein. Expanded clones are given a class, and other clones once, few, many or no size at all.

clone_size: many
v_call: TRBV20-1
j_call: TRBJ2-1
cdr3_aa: SASPGGSSYNEQF

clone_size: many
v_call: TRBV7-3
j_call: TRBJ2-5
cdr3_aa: ASRSQETQY

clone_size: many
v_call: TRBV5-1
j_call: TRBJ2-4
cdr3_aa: ASRYQGGNIQY

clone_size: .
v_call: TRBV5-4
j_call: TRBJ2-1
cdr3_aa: ASSLRSSGFANEQF

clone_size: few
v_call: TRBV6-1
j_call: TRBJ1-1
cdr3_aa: ASRNQQNTEAF

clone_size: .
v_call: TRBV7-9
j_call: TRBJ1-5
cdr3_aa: ASSSWTGGQPQH

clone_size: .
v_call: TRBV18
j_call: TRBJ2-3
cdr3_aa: ASASGRPSTDTQY

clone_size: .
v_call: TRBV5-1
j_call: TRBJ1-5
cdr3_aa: ASSFTRQYSNQPQH

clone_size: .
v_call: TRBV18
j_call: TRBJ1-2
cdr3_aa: ASSPARDSRYGYT

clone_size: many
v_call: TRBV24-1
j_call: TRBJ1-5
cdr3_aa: AASDLTGTQH

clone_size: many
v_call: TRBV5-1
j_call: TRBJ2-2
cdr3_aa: ASSFLAVANTGELF

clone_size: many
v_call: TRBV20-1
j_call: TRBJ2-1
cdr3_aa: SARNTINNEQF

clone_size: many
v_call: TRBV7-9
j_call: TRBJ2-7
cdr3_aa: ASSHFPVMTYEQY

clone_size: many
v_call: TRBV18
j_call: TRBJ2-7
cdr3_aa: ASSPQGTGGDEQY

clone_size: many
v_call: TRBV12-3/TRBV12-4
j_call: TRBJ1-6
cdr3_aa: ATRTGLYNSPLH

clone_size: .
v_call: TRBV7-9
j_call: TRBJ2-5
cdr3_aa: ASRRTSGSTETQY

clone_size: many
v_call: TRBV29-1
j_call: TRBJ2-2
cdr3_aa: SAAWGANTGELF

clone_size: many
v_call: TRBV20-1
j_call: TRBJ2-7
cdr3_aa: SATRTSGIYEQY

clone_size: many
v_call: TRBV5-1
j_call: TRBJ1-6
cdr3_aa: ASSTGEPPLH

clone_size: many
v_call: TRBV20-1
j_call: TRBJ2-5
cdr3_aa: SAIWETQY

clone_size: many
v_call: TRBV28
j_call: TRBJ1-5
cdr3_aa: ASSLREQPQH

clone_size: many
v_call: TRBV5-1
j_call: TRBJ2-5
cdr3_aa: ASSSNQETQY

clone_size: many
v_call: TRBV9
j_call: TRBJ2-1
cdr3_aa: ASSPRMDNEQF

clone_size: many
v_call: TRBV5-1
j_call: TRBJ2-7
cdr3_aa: ASSFEGLSYEQY

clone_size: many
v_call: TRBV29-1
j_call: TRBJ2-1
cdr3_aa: SVTGGRRSYNEQF

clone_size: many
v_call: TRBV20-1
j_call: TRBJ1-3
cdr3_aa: SARGMSLGRDLRNTIY

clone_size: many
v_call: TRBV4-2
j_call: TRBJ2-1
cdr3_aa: ASSQVGSLREEYNEQF

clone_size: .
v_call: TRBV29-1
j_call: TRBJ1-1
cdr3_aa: SVTGNTEAF

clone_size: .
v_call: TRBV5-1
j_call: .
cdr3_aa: ASIDYTDTQH

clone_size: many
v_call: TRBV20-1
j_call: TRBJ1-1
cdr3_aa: SASETGGGTEAF

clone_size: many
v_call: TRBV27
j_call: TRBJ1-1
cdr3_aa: ASSTLGMNTEAF

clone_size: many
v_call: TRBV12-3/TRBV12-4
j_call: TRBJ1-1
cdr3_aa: ASSLTPGQGIAF

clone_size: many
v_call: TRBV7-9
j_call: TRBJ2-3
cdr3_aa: ASSPDLGDTQY

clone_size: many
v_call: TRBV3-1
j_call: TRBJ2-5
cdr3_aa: ASSQGRLQETQY

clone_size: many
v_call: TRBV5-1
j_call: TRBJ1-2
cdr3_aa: ASSLVRSGISLDGYT

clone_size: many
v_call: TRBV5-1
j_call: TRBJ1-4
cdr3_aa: ASSLAATPQEKLF

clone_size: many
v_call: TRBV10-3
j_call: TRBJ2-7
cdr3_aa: AISERASEYEQY

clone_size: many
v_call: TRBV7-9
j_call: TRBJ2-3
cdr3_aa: ASSDGGLTDTQY

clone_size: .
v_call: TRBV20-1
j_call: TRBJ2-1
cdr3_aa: SASTSGGLNEQF

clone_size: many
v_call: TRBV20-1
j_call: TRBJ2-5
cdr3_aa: SASSGAQETQY

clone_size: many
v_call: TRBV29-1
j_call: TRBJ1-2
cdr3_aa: SVVGRTGGRYT

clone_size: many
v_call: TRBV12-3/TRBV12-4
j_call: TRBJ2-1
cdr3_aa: ASSKSTGDNEQF

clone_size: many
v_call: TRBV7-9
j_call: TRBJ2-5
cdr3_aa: ASSTPPVETQY

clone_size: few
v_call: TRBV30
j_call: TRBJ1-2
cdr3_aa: AWIRRGLDYGYT

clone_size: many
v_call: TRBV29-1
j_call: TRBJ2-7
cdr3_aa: SVGVGYEQY

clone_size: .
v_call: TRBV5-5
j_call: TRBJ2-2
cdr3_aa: ASSNNRGAGELF

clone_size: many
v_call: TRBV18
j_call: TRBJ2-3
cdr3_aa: ASSPSSTDTQY

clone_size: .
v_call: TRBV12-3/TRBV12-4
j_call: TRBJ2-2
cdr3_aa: GSSHSGINGELF

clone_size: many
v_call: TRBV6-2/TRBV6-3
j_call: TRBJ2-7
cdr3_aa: ASSFSTYSGRTFYEQY

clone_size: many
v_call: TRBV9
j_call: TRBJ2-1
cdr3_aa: ASSVRLVRNNEQF

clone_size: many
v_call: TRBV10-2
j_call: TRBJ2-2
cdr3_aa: ASSNKNTGELF

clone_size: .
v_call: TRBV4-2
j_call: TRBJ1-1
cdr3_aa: ASSQDRQGNTEAF

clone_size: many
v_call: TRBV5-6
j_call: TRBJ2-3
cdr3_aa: ASSPRHLTDTQY

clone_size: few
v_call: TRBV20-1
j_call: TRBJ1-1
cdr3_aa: SARPIGTVAF